These 19 T cell receptor beta chains originate from one sample sequenced in a study of shared clonotypes between healthy human individuals. The protocol was immunoSEQ multiplex PCR, while the TCRdb copy is restricted to in-frame clones and leaves out a portion. The table records around 2,000,000 clones, just under 95% of them present only once. Terminally differentiated effector memory CD45RA+ cells were excluded from the naive CD8 cells, which were CD45RO-negative and positively selected for CCR7. Material for sequencing was naive CD8+ T cells sorted from blood. The source of these receptors is a man between 18 and 35 years old in good health.

The chain links TRBV7-9 to TRBJ2-7; 9 bases are shared with TRBD2. CDR3 size: 16 residues. Germline CDR1 SEHNR, CDR2 FQNEAQ (reference sequence). With 5 bases clipped from V and 3 bases from J, the junction kept 11 bases outside the gene matches. The CDR3 sequence: CASSAPLGSGGYEQYF. The CDR3 region has the DNA TGTGCCAGCAGCGCCCCATTAGGTAGCGGGGGCTACGAGCAGTACTTC. The full variable domain, rest sourced from reference TRBV7-9 and TRBJ2-7, is DTGVSQNPRHKITKRGQNVTFRCDPISEHNRLYWYRQTLGQGPEFLTYFQNEAQLEKSRLLSDRFSAERPKGSFSTLEIQRTEQGDSAMYLCASSAPLGSGGYEQYFGPGTRLTVT.

This sequence joins TRBV27 and TRBJ2-1; 7 nucleotides line up with TRBD2. Germline assignment: CDR1 MNHEY and CDR2 SMNVEV (reference sequence). The CDR3 covers 16 residues. The trim removed 5 bases at V and 3 bases at J, leaving 10 bases unmatched. CDR3 bases: TGTGCCAGCAGTGGATCTGCGGGAGAAAGCTACAATGAGCAGTTCTTC. It yields the protein CASSGSAGESYNEQFF.

The rearrangement uses TRBV6-6 and TRBJ2-4; D gene uncertain. CDR1 and CDR2 from the germline V gene are MNHNY and SVGAGI (reference sequence). The CDR3 runs to 15 residues. V lost 0 bases and J lost 0, with 6 bases in between. Written as DNA, the CDR3 is TGTGCCAGCAGTTACTCACGGTTAGCCAAAAACATTCAGTACTTC. Its protein product is CASSYSRLAKNIQYF.

About this clone: Other DNA sequences from this sample encode an identical CDR3 as well. The chain combines TRBV27 with TRBJ1-2; tentatively, D is TRBD1 (6 bases). CDR1 MNHEY and CDR2 SMNVEV come from the germline V gene (reference sequence). This CDR3 contains 12 residues. Trimming removed 3 bases at V and 5 bases at J, with 7 bases between. The CDR3 loop is CASSFTGYGYTF. The CDR3 nucleotides read TGTGCCAGCAGTTTTACAGGGTATGGCTACACCTTC.

The genes are TRBV5-1 and TRBJ2-7, with D possibly being TRBD1 (6 bases). The CDR3 runs to 15 residues. The germline V gene has CDR1 SGHRS and CDR2 YFSETQ. Trimming took 6 bases from V and 5 from J, leaving 21 bases between them. CDR3 DNA: TGCGCCAGCACCGAAAGCGGACAGCTCGGCGACGAGCAGTACTTC. Protein product: CASTESGQLGDEQYF.

The chain joins TRBV11-2 to TRBJ2-1, with unresolved D. The CDR3 loop spans 18 amino acids. V was trimmed by 1 base and J by 4 bases, leaving 20 bases between them. Germline CDR1 and CDR2: SGHAT and FQNNGV. Here the CDR3 reads CASSLAIRSAPLYNEQFF. Written as DNA, the CDR3 is TGTGCCAGCAGCTTAGCTATCAGGTCGGCTCCCCTATACAATGAGCAGTTCTTC.

The chain couples TRBV5-6 to TRBJ2-7; TRBD2 is a possible D gene (5 bases). Trimming stripped 2 bases from V and 3 bases from J, with 15 bases between. The CDR3 spans 15 residues. The germline V gene has CDR1 SGHDT and CDR2 YYEEEE. The CDR3: CASSLSPEVLYEQYF. As DNA, the CDR3 is TGTGCCAGCAGCTTATCCCCGGAGGTGCTCTACGAGCAGTACTTC.

The chain has TRBV2 and TRBJ2-5, with D unresolved. Germline lookup yields CDR1 SNHLY and CDR2 FYNNEI. Trimming took 6 bases from V and 2 from J, leaving 7 bases between them. CDR3 length equals 12 residues. The CDR3 sequence: CASRPQQETQYF. The CDR3 nucleotides are TGTGCCAGCAGGCCCCAGCAAGAGACCCAGTACTTC.

The sample holds one count of this clone. The chain couples TRBV6-1 to TRBJ2-1; possible D gene TRBD2, 5 bases. Germline CDR1 MNHNS, CDR2 SASEGT. Deletions cut 3 bases from V and 6 bases from J, with 18 bases between. The CDR3 length is 16 residues. The DNA for the CDR3 is TGTGCCAGCAGTGAGCAAACGGGGATCGGCATCAATGAGCAGTTCTTC. Its translation: CASSEQTGIGINEQFF.

V is TRBV12-5 and J is TRBJ2-7; tentative D call: TRBD2 (6 bases). This CDR3 spans 16 amino acids. V was shortened by 0 bases and J by 2 bases, with 14 bases between the two germline ends. In germline, CDR1 is LGHNT, CDR2 FRNRAP. CDR3 sequence (DNA): TGTGCTAGTGGTTTGGTATCCACTAGCTTCACCTACGAGCAGTACTTC. It specifies CASGLVSTSFTYEQYF.

In DNA, the CDR3 is TGCGCCAGCAGCCAAGATCGTACGGGAGGGCTCAATGAGCAGTTCTTC. It is translated as CASSQDRTGGLNEQFF. The rearrangement links TRBV4-3 to TRBJ2-1, with 8 bases lining up with TRBD2. CDR1 and CDR2 (germline): LGHNA, YSLEER. V gave up 0 bases and J gave up 6 bases; unmatched junction bases: 7. CDR3 length: 16 amino acids.

The genes are TRBV7-9 and TRBJ2-1; either TRBD1 or TRBD2 may fit D (5 bases each). Germline CDR1 is SEHNR and CDR2 is FQNEAQ (reference sequence). The germline V and J ends were trimmed by 5 bases and 10 bases, with 27 bases remaining between them. The CDR3 sequence is 17 residues long. DNA for the CDR3: TGTGCCAGCAGCCCTATTACTCCTCCTCGGGACGGACCCGAGCAGTTCTTC. It encodes CASSPITPPRDGPEQFF. Complete variable domain (other parts from reference TRBV7-9 and TRBJ2-1): DTGVSQNPRHKITKRGQNVTFRCDPISEHNRLYWYRQTLGQGPEFLTYFQNEAQLEKSRLLSDRFSAERPKGSFSTLEIQRTEQGDSAMYLCASSPITPPRDGPEQFFGPGTRLTVL.

This chain uses TRBV7-8 with TRBJ1-6; TRBD1 agrees at 8 bases. The trim removed 6 bases at V and 9 bases at J, leaving 7 bases unmatched. The CDR3 is 14 amino acids. CDR1 SGHVS and CDR2 FQNEAQ come from the germline V gene. CDR3 DNA sequence: TGTGCCAGCAGTCAGGCCAGGGGGCCTTCACCCCTCCACTTT. It codes for CASSQARGPSPLHF.

This chain uses TRBV4-1 with TRBJ1-1; no firm D call. Germline CDR1 MGHRA, CDR2 YSYEKL. The CDR3 has 14 residues. Trimming took 0 bases from V and 7 from J, leaving 12 bases between them. The CDR3 here is CASSQESSGIEAFF. The CDR3 nucleotides are TGCGCCAGCAGCCAAGAAAGTTCCGGAATTGAAGCTTTCTTT.

This sequence joins TRBV6-5 and TRBJ2-7, with D possibly being TRBD2 (6 bases). The V and J ends lost 2 bases and 6 bases respectively, with 11 bases between them. This CDR3 spans 13 amino acids. CDR1 is MNHEY and CDR2 is SVGAGI in the germline V gene. CDR3 sequence (DNA): TGTGCCAGCAGTTACCCACGGGGAGGCGAGCAGTACTTC. It specifies CASSYPRGGEQYF.

The chain combines TRBV25-1 with TRBJ2-2; D remains ambiguous. From germline, CDR1 is MGHDK and CDR2 SYGVNS. V was shortened by 0 bases and J by 6 bases, with 11 bases between the two germline ends. The CDR3 extends over 15 amino acids. This CDR3 is CASSEYFLGSGELFF. CDR3 in DNA: TGTGCCAGCAGTGAATATTTTCTCGGCTCCGGGGAGCTGTTTTTT.

This chain connects TRBV5-1 to TRBJ1-1; maybe TRBD1 (6 bases). The CDR3 is 15 residues long. Germline CDR1 is SGHRS and CDR2 is YFSETQ. The V gene lost 2 bases and the J gene lost 0 bases, with 11 bases spanning the gap. CDR3 protein: CASSFSEGVNTEAFF. CDR3 nucleotides: TGCGCCAGCAGCTTTTCTGAGGGGGTGAACACTGAAGCTTTCTTT.

V and J are TRBV6-1 and TRBJ1-1; maybe TRBD1 (5 bases). CDR1 is MNHNS and CDR2 is SASEGT in the germline V gene. The CDR3 is 12 residues long. V was cut by 4 bases and J by 6 bases, with 9 bases left in between. The CDR3: CASSVGTPEAFF. As DNA, the CDR3 is TGTGCCAGCAGTGTAGGGACTCCTGAAGCTTTCTTT.

This clone was seen a few times. V gene TRBV9 combines with J gene TRBJ1-2; no reliable D call. Deletions cut 0 bases from V and 8 bases from J, with 20 bases between. Germline V gene lookup returns CDR1 SGDLS and CDR2 YYNGEE. The CDR3 spans 16 residues. DNA for the CDR3: TGTGCCAGCAGCGTAGATGGCAGCGTCAACTTTGGGGGCTACACCTTC. This codes for CASSVDGSVNFGGYTF.